The 26 T cell receptor beta chains below come from one sample, sequenced in a study of shared clonotypes between healthy human individuals. Clones were sequenced by immunoSEQ multiplex PCR, and TCRdb holds only the in-frame ones, with some missing. The sample has some 680,000 clones, 55% to 85% seen once. Sequenced material: memory CD4+ T cells sorted from blood. Stated subset: CD45RA-negative fraction. These receptors all come from a woman in her 30s in good health.

The V gene is TRBV6-5, the J gene TRBJ2-4, with a tentative D call TRBD2 (6 bases). CDR1 MNHEY and CDR2 SVGAGI come from the germline V gene. The CDR3 consists of 14 residues. Trimming pared 4 bases from V and 6 bases from J, leaving 13 bases between. CDR3 DNA: TGTGCCAGCAGTTTCGGGAGATGGGGAAACATTCAGTACTTC. This gives the protein CASSFGRWGNIQYF.

The V and J genes are TRBV30 and TRBJ2-5, with TRBD2 matching 8 bases. Losses at the gene ends were 8 bases for V and 2 bases for J; bases not matched to a gene: 7. This CDR3 is built from 13 residues. In germline, CDR1 is GTSNPN, CDR2 SVGIG (reference sequence). The CDR3 DNA sequence: TGTGCCGCGACTAGCGACCTACAAGAGACCCAGTACTTC. Its translation: CAATSDLQETQYF.

In the case of this clone: Since a much larger clone is just one base distant, this may be a read error. The chain couples TRBV13 to TRBJ2-1; 13 positions agree with TRBD2. From germline, CDR1 is PRHDT and CDR2 FYEKMQ (reference sequence). CDR3 length: 17 residues. CDR3 amino acids: CASSLVGLAGSGNKQFF. The DNA of the CDR3 is TGTGCCAGCAGCTTAGTGGGACTAGCGGGATCGGGCAATAAGCAGTTCTTC.

DNA of the CDR3: TGCAGCGTTGGGGACACGGGAGGGGGGTTCTACGAGCAGTACTTC. As protein: CSVGDTGGGFYEQYF. V gene TRBV29-1 combines with J gene TRBJ2-7, with TRBD2 matching over 8 bases. This CDR3 has 15 amino acids. Germline-derived CDR1 and CDR2 are SQVTM and ANQGSEA. V lost 4 bases and J lost 3; bases outside the gene matches: 11.

V is TRBV10-3 and J is TRBJ1-4; D not resolved. The CDR3 is 15 amino acids. Trimming took 3 bases from V and 4 from J, leaving 12 bases between them. Germline lookup yields CDR1 ENHRY and CDR2 SYGVKD. The CDR3 nucleotides read TGTGCCATCAGTGATCGCGGGGTGCATAATGAAAAACTGTTTTTT. The encoded protein is CAISDRGVHNEKLFF.

The genes are TRBV6-4 and TRBJ1-5; D gene uncertain. CDR3 length equals 11 residues. The V and J ends lost 7 bases and 9 bases respectively, with 10 bases between them. Per the germline V gene, CDR1 is MRHNA and CDR2 is SNTAGT. This CDR3 reads CASNGKRPQHF. The CDR3 DNA sequence: TGTGCCAGCAACGGTAAAAGGCCCCAGCATTTT.

This clone has only a few counts. CDR3 protein: CATSGLASGNTIYF. The CDR3 region has the DNA TGTGCCACCTCAGGACTTGCCTCTGGAAACACCATATATTTT. J is TRBJ1-3 and V is TRBV19; D remains ambiguous. This CDR3 contains 14 residues. The V gene's germline CDR1 is LNHDA and CDR2 SQIVND (reference sequence). Trimming pared 10 bases from V and 0 bases from J, leaving 13 bases between.

The genes are TRBV30 and TRBJ1-3; D not certain. CDR1 GTSNPN and CDR2 SVGIG come from the germline V gene (reference sequence). V was clipped by 0 bases and J by 0 bases, with 9 bases between them. The CDR3 contains 15 residues. In DNA form, the CDR3 reads TGTGCCTGGAGTGTACAATTTTCCTCTGGAAACACCATATATTTT. This sequence encodes CAWSVQFSSGNTIYF.

J is TRBJ2-5 and V is TRBV10-3; 7 bases map to TRBD1. Germline CDR1 ENHRY, CDR2 SYGVKD. This CDR3 is 13 amino acids long. After removal of 11 bases from V and 2 bases from J, the junction contained 8 bases not matched to a gene. CDR3 amino acids: CAVTDRFQETQYF. The CDR3 DNA is TGTGCCGTCACGGACAGGTTTCAAGAGACCCAGTACTTC.

The chain recombines TRBV11-2 with TRBJ2-3; 9 bases are shared with TRBD1. This CDR3 is 14 amino acids long. CDR1 is SGHAT, CDR2 FQNNGV, per germline. The V and J ends lost 7 bases and 4 bases, in that order; junction bases with no gene match: 6. CDR3 region: CASTLGQGPDTQYF. In DNA form, the CDR3 reads TGTGCCAGCACCCTGGGACAGGGCCCAGATACGCAGTATTTT. The variable domain in full, with the rest retrieved from reference TRBV11-2 and TRBJ2-3, is EAGVAQSPRYKIIEKRQSVAFWCNPISGHATLYWYQQILGQGPKLLIQFQNNGVVDDSQLPKDRFSAERLKGVDSTLKIQPAKLEDSAVYLCASTLGQGPDTQYFGPGTRLTVL.

The gene calls are TRBV5-1 and TRBJ2-2, with D tentatively TRBD2 (6 bases). CDR1 is SGHRS and CDR2 is YFSETQ in the germline V gene. The CDR3 is 16 amino acids. Trimming shortened V by 0 bases and J by 1 base, and 10 bases separated the two germline ends. CDR3 in DNA: TGCGCCAGCAGCTTGGGTCTTAGCGGGAACACCGGGGAGCTGTTTTTT. The encoded protein is CASSLGLSGNTGELFF.

This chain links TRBV28 with TRBJ1-5; the D gene is possibly TRBD1 (6 bases). The CDR3 consists of 15 residues. The germline V and J ends were trimmed by 6 bases and 1 base, with 13 bases remaining between them. CDR1 and CDR2 (germline): MDHEN, SYDVKM. CDR3 loop: CASSTGQGSNQPQHF. In DNA form, the CDR3 reads TGTGCCAGCAGCACGGGGCAGGGGAGCAATCAGCCCCAGCATTTT.

V gene TRBV6-5 combines with J gene TRBJ2-7; D ambiguous. The germline V gene has CDR1 MNHEY and CDR2 SVGAGI. V was pared by 2 bases and J by 5 bases, with 10 bases between. The CDR3 covers 13 residues. CDR3 DNA: TGTGCCAGCAGTTACAACCCCTCTCACGAGCAGTACTTC. It is translated as CASSYNPSHEQYF.

The chain couples TRBV4-2 to TRBJ1-5; D may be TRBD1 (5 bases). Germline V lookup: CDR1 LGHNA, CDR2 YNFKEQ. The CDR3 is 15 residues long. Trimming removed 4 bases from V and 6 bases from J, with 16 bases in between. The CDR3 here is CASSPEQERGQPQHF. CDR3 coding DNA: TGTGCCAGCAGCCCGGAACAGGAACGGGGTCAGCCCCAGCATTTT.

The chain uses TRBV2 and TRBJ1-2; TRBD1 matches 8 bases. In germline, CDR1 is SNHLY, CDR2 FYNNEI. Losses at the gene ends were 11 bases for V and 3 bases for J; bases not matched to a gene: 11. The CDR3 is made up of 14 amino acids. CDR3 nucleotide sequence: TGTGCCTCCGACGAACAGGGGGGGCACTATGGCTACACCTTC. Protein product: CASDEQGGHYGYTF.

The genes are TRBV11-2 and TRBJ2-6; D might be TRBD1 (6 bases). The CDR3 sequence is 17 residues long. Germline-derived CDR1 and CDR2 are SGHAT and FQNNGV. Trimming stripped 5 bases from V and 2 bases from J, with 16 bases between. Written as DNA, the CDR3 is TGTGCCAGCAGCGCCGGGACATTGTTGGCTGGGGCCAACGTCCTGACTTTC. Its protein is CASSAGTLLAGANVLTF.

In this sample, this clone turned up a few times. This chain joins TRBV15 and TRBJ2-3; D unresolved. V gave up 0 bases and J gave up 9 bases, with 7 bases separating them. Germline CDR1 is LNHNV and CDR2 is YYDKDF (reference sequence). The CDR3 spans 12 residues. The DNA for the CDR3 is TGTGCCACCAGCAGAGACCAGACCACGCAGTATTTT. Protein product: CATSRDQTTQYF.

This clone came up once. The rearrangement uses TRBV6-6 and TRBJ1-2; the match to TRBD1 covers 9 bases. CDR3 length: 13 amino acids. The germline CDR1 and CDR2 sequences are MNHNY and SVGAGI (reference sequence). V lost 2 bases and J lost 7; bases outside the gene matches: 2. In nucleotides, the CDR3 is TGTGCCAGCAGTTACCGACAGGGGGGTGGCTACACCTTC. Amino acids: CASSYRQGGGYTF.

The rearrangement links TRBV6-1 to TRBJ2-3; either TRBD1 or TRBD2 may fit D (5 bases each). This CDR3 region has 14 residues. Trimming stripped 6 bases from V and 1 base from J, with 11 bases between. Germline CDR1 and CDR2: MNHNS and SASEGT. The DNA for the CDR3 is TGTGCCAGCAGATCCGGGACCCGCACAGATACGCAGTATTTT. Translation: CASRSGTRTDTQYF.

The chain carries TRBV19 and TRBJ1-2, with 7 bases aligning to TRBD1. This CDR3 has 15 residues. Looked up from germline, CDR1 is LNHDA and CDR2 is SQIVND (reference sequence). Germline trimming cut 4 bases from V and 7 bases from J; bases unmatched to any gene: 12. The CDR3 loop reads CASSRRDRGRGGYTF. CDR3 DNA: TGTGCCAGTAGTAGGAGGGACAGAGGACGGGGTGGCTACACCTTC. The entire variable domain, with the rest obtained from reference TRBV19 and TRBJ1-2, is as follows: DGGITQSPKYLFRKEGQNVTLSCEQNLNHDAMYWYRQDPGQGLRLIYYSQIVNDFQKGDIAEGYSVSREKKESFPLTVTSAQKNPTAFYLCASSRRDRGRGGYTFGSGTRLTVV.

This clone was detected ten times or more. The V call is TRBV19, the J call TRBJ2-6; D not certain. Trimming cost V 7 bases and J 0 bases, with 10 bases left between them. Per the germline V gene, CDR1 is LNHDA and CDR2 is SQIVND (reference sequence). This CDR3 has 15 residues. The CDR3 nucleotides read TGTGCCAGTACCGCCGCACACTCTGGGGCCAACGTCCTGACTTTC. Translation: CASTAAHSGANVLTF.

V and J are TRBV27 and TRBJ1-5, with 7 bases aligning to TRBD1. Per germline, CDR1 MNHEY and CDR2 SMNVEV (reference sequence). This CDR3 is built from 17 residues. V was pared by 5 bases and J by 0 bases, with 10 bases of the junction left unmatched. CDR3 sequence (DNA): TGTGCCAGCAGTAGAATTTTCGGGACAGATAGCAATCAGCCCCAGCATTTT. Amino acid sequence: CASSRIFGTDSNQPQHF.

The V and J genes are TRBV7-2 and TRBJ1-2; D is possibly TRBD1 (5 bases). Germline loops: CDR1 SGHTA, CDR2 FQGNSA. There are 12 residues in the CDR3. Trimming removed 5 bases at V and 7 bases at J, with 11 bases between. CDR3 sequence reads: CASSPRVIGYTF. The CDR3, as DNA: TGTGCCAGCAGCCCCAGGGTTATTGGCTACACCTTC. Using reference TRBV7-2 and TRBJ1-2 for the parts outside the CDR3, the full variable domain is GAGVSQSPSNKVTEKGKDVELRCDPISGHTALYWYRQSLGQGLEFLIYFQGNSAPDKSGLPSDRFSAERTGGSVSTLTIQRTQQEDSAVYLCASSPRVIGYTFGSGTRLTVV.

The rearrangement uses TRBV7-9 and TRBJ1-5; no definite D call. The CDR3 runs to 12 residues. Trimming stripped 5 bases from V and 9 bases from J, with 11 bases between. CDR1 is SEHNR, CDR2 FQNEAQ, per germline (reference sequence). In DNA form, the CDR3 reads TGTGCCAGCAGCGACTCGTGGGGGCCCCAGCATTTT. This sequence encodes CASSDSWGPQHF.

The gene calls are TRBV2 and TRBJ1-2; no definite D call. The length of the CDR3 is 13 residues. V dropped 6 bases and J dropped 6 bases, with 14 bases sitting between them. Germline CDR1 reads SNHLY; CDR2 reads FYNNEI. The CDR3 DNA follows: TGTGCCAGCAGGAGGAGTGAATACCATGGCTACACCTTC. Protein product: CASRRSEYHGYTF.

A few counts support this clone. The chain employs TRBV30 and TRBJ1-2; D is uncertain. V gave up 1 base and J gave up 8 bases, with 11 bases separating them. Germline V gene sequence: CDR1 GTSNPN, CDR2 SVGIG (reference sequence). This CDR3 comprises 12 residues. The CDR3 DNA reads as TGTGCCTGGAGTGAGGGATCTGAGGGCTACACCTTC. As protein: CAWSEGSEGYTF.